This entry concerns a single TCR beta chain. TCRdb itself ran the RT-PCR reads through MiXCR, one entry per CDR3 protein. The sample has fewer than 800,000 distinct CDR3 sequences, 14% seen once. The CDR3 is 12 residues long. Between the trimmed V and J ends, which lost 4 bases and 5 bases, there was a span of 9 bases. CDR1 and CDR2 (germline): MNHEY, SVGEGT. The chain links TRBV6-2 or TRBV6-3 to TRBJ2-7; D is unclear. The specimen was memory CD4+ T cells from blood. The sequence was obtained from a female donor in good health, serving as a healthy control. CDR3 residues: CASSFVRNEQYF. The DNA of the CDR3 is TGTGCCAGCAGTTTCGTAAGGAACGAGCAGTACTTC.